This T cell receptor (beta chain) was sequenced during a study of OX40 agonist ivuxolimab in advanced cancers. The CDR3 sequence is 16 residues long. J lost 5 bases, V lost 1 base, and 6 bases had no gene match. The germline CDR1 and CDR2 sequences are LNHDA and SQIVND (reference sequence). The assay was immunoSEQ multiplex PCR, and TCRdb's table has in-frame clones only and misses some. The data show tens of thousands of clones, about 88% seen once. The material was CD4+ or CD8+ T cells sorted from blood, obtained in a trial of the OX40 agonist ivuxolimab. This chain uses TRBV19 with TRBJ2-1; TRBD2 matches 9 bases. This clonotype was sampled from an adult with an advanced solid tumor such as melanoma, head and neck, liver or kidney cancer. The DNA for the CDR3 is TGTGCCAGTAGTATAGTAACTAGCGGGCAGAACAATGAGCAGTTCTTC. This translates into CASSIVTSGQNNEQFF.